The rows below give T cell receptor beta chains drawn from one sample of a study of blood T cells in healthy people across ages. MiXCR, run by TCRdb on the 5' RACE reads, gives a single entry per CDR3 protein. The sample lists roughly 1.5 million distinct CDR3 sequences; under 55% were seen once. Sequenced material: blood. These TCRs come from a woman aged 18-29 years in good health. Each CDR3 is given with its conserved first and last residue. The D gene is left open where the match is weak. Size is omitted from some rows. Given values are once, few, many or a class for expanded clones.

v_gene	d_gene	j_gene	abundance	CDR3nt	CDR3aa
TRBV7-7	TRBD1	TRBJ2-1	NA	TGTGCTAGCAGCTTAGACAGGGGGAGGGAGCAGTTCTTC	CASSLDRGREQFF
TRBV27	NA	TRBJ1-1	NA	TGTGCCAGCAGTTTCATGGGGACTGAAGCTTTCTTT	CASSFMGTEAFF
TRBV5-1	TRBD2	TRBJ2-3	NA	TGCGCCAGCAGCTCACCGAGCGGGAGTGATACGCAGTATTTT	CASSSPSGSDTQYF
TRBV7-2	NA	TRBJ2-3	NA	TGTGCCAGCAGCAGGGTTGTGAGTTCCGATACGCAGTATTTT	CASSRVVSSDTQYF
TRBV7-2	TRBD1	TRBJ2-1	NA	TGTGCCAGCAGCCGACGATCAACAGGGGGCGCACCCATTGAGCAGTTCTTC	CASSRRSTGGAPIEQFF
TRBV11-2	NA	TRBJ1-1	NA	TGTGCCAGCAGCTTAACAGGGCAGGCGACTGAAGCTTTCTTT	CASSLTGQATEAFF
TRBV7-9	TRBD2	TRBJ2-3	NA	TGTGCCAGCAGCTCGTCTTTAGCGGGAACGACAGATACGCAGTATTTT	CASSSSLAGTTDTQYF
TRBV12-3/TRBV12-4	NA	TRBJ2-1	NA	TGTGCCAGCAACTATGGACTAACGGGAGTTGGTGAGCAGTTCTTC	CASNYGLTGVGEQFF
TRBV5-1	TRBD1	TRBJ2-5	few	TGCGCCAGCAGCTTGTTCACAGGGGCTGAAGAGACCCAGTACTTC	CASSLFTGAEETQYF
TRBV24-1	NA	TRBJ2-5	few	TGTGCCACCAGTGATGGGGGCAGCCAAGAGACCCAGTACTTC	CATSDGGSQETQYF
TRBV7-2	TRBD1	TRBJ1-2	few	TGTGCCAGCAGCCCTGGGACAGGGGGCGCCGACTATGGCTACACCTTC	CASSPGTGGADYGYTF
TRBV11-2	TRBD1	TRBJ2-3	few	TGTGCCAGCAGCTGGGACAGGGGGCGACCCACAGATACGCAGTATTTT	CASSWDRGRPTDTQYF
TRBV27	NA	TRBJ2-1	NA	TGTGCCAGCAGACAGGGTTCCTGCAATGAGCAGTTCTTC	CASRQGSCNEQFF
TRBV20-1	TRBD2	TRBJ2-7	NA	TGCAGTGCTAGAAAGCGGGAGGGCGAGCAGTACTTC	CSARKREGEQYF
TRBV25-1	TRBD1	TRBJ1-4	NA	TGTGCCTGGAGAGGCCAGGGGGGGGAAAAACTGTTTTTT	CAWRGQGGEKLFF
TRBV10-3	NA	TRBJ2-2	NA	TGTGCCATCAGTGAAGAGACAGGTATACACACCGGGGAGCTGTTTTTT	CAISEETGIHTGELFF
TRBV12-3/TRBV12-4	NA	TRBJ2-3	NA	TGTACCAGCAGTACCCAGGGGAAGACAGATACGCAGTATTTT	CTSSTQGKTDTQYF
TRBV25-1	NA	TRBJ1-1	NA	TGTGCCAGCAGTGAGCCGTACCAGGGCACTGAAGCTTTCTTT	CASSEPYQGTEAFF
TRBV30	NA	TRBJ1-1	many	TGTGCCTGGACCACCCTAGGGAATGCTTTCTTT	CAWTTLGNAFF
TRBV4-3	TRBD2	TRBJ2-1	NA	TGCGCCAGCAGCCCAAGCGGGGGGAACTACGAGCAGTTCTTC	CASSPSGGNYEQFF
TRBV11-2	NA	TRBJ2-1	few	TGTGCCAGCACCCAGGACACCTCCTACAATGAGCAGTTCTTC	CASTQDTSYNEQFF
TRBV2	TRBD2	TRBJ2-4	NA	TGTGCCAGCAGTCGCTCTAGCGGGGGGCTCAAAAACATTCAGTACTTC	CASSRSSGGLKNIQYF
TRBV5-1	NA	TRBJ1-1	few	TGCGCCAGCAGCTTGGAGGGTTGGGATACTGAAGCTTTCTTT	CASSLEGWDTEAFF
TRBV5-1	NA	TRBJ2-6	NA	TGCGCCAGCAGCTTGAGGACCGGGCTATCTGGGGCCAACGTCCTGACTTTC	CASSLRTGLSGANVLTF
TRBV4-3	NA	TRBJ2-3	once	TGCGCCAGCAGCCAACAACCCCGACGGAAAGATACGCAGTATTTT	CASSQQPRRKDTQYF
TRBV7-6	NA	TRBJ1-1	NA	TGTACCAGCACCCCAAGGGAAAACACTGAAGCTTTCTTT	CTSTPRENTEAFF
TRBV12-3/TRBV12-4	NA	TRBJ1-1	NA	TGTGCCAGCAGTTTAGACGGGCAGAATGAAGCTTTCTTT	CASSLDGQNEAFF
TRBV7-9	NA	TRBJ1-4	NA	TGTGCCAGCAGCTTAGGGGTCGGGGGAGATGAAAAACTGTTTTTT	CASSLGVGGDEKLFF
TRBV2	NA	TRBJ2-3	NA	TGTGCCAGCGGGGGGACCGTAGATACGCAGTATTTT	CASGGTVDTQYF
TRBV20-1	NA	TRBJ2-7	NA	TGCAGTGCTACGGCCGGCTCCTACGAGCAGTACTTC	CSATAGSYEQYF
TRBV5-1	NA	TRBJ1-2	NA	TGCGCCAGCAGCCGAGAAGTAACTAACTATGGCTACACCTTC	CASSREVTNYGYTF
TRBV29-1	NA	TRBJ2-2	NA	TGCAGCTCCTTACGGGGGACCGAGGAGCTGTTTTTT	CSSLRGTEELFF
TRBV4-3	TRBD2	TRBJ2-3	NA	TGCGCCAGCAGCCAAACCGGACTAGCGGGGGCAGATACGCAGTATTTT	CASSQTGLAGADTQYF
TRBV5-6	NA	TRBJ2-5	NA	TGTGCCAGCAGCGGGGACTCCTATGAAGAGACCCAGTACTTC	CASSGDSYEETQYF
TRBV20-1	TRBD2	TRBJ2-3	NA	TGCAGTGCTAGAGATCCATCTAGCGGGTTGGATACGCAGTATTTT	CSARDPSSGLDTQYF
TRBV3-1	NA	TRBJ2-2	NA	TGTGCCAGCAGCCAAGAGACCGGGAAGGCCGGGGAGCTGTTTTTT	CASSQETGKAGELFF
TRBV9	NA	TRBJ2-1	few	TGTGCCAGCAGCCCAGAGGGCAGGAACGTAAATGAGCAGTTCTTC	CASSPEGRNVNEQFF
TRBV6-4	TRBD2	TRBJ2-1	NA	TGTGCCAGCAGTGAGGATGTAGCGGGGGCCAAGCAGTTCTTC	CASSEDVAGAKQFF
TRBV3-1	NA	TRBJ2-5	few	TGTGCCAGCAGCCGTGCCGCGACCCAGTACTTC	CASSRAATQYF
TRBV29-1	TRBD2	TRBJ2-3	NA	TGCAGCGTCGGGACTAGCGGGACTGGAGATACGCAGTATTTT	CSVGTSGTGDTQYF
TRBV20-1	NA	TRBJ1-5	NA	TGCAGTGGGCGTCAGGGGAATCAGCCCCAGCATTTT	CSGRQGNQPQHF
TRBV7-9	TRBD1	TRBJ2-7	NA	TGTGCCAGCTTGCCGGGACAGGCTTTAAGCGAGCAGTACTTC	CASLPGQALSEQYF
TRBV1	NA	TRBJ2-3	few	TGCACCAGCAGCCCGGGGGAAACTCCTAGCACAGATACGCAGTATTTT	CTSSPGETPSTDTQYF
TRBV29-1	NA	TRBJ1-2	NA	TGCAGCGTTGAACGTGAGGGGTCGTATGGCTACACCTTC	CSVEREGSYGYTF
TRBV7-9	TRBD1	TRBJ2-3	NA	TGTGCCGCGACAGGGGAGGCAGATACGCAGTATTTT	CAATGEADTQYF
TRBV6-1	TRBD1	TRBJ1-5	few	TGTGCCAGCAGAATCTCACAGGGGGCAGCTAATAGCAATCAGCCCCAGCATTTT	CASRISQGAANSNQPQHF
TRBV12-3/TRBV12-4	NA	TRBJ1-5	NA	TGTGCCAGCAGCAGGGGACGGGTCAATCAGCCCCAGCATTTT	CASSRGRVNQPQHF
TRBV9	TRBD1	TRBJ1-4	NA	TGTGCCAGCAGCCCGGGACAGACTGAAAAACTGTTTTTT	CASSPGQTEKLFF
TRBV10-3	NA	TRBJ2-7	few	TGTGCCATCAGTGAGTCGACAGGACGGAGCGAGCAGTACTTC	CAISESTGRSEQYF
TRBV7-2	TRBD2	TRBJ2-7	NA	TGTGCCAGCAGCTTAGGACCACTAGCGGGAATGGGCGAGCAGTACTTC	CASSLGPLAGMGEQYF